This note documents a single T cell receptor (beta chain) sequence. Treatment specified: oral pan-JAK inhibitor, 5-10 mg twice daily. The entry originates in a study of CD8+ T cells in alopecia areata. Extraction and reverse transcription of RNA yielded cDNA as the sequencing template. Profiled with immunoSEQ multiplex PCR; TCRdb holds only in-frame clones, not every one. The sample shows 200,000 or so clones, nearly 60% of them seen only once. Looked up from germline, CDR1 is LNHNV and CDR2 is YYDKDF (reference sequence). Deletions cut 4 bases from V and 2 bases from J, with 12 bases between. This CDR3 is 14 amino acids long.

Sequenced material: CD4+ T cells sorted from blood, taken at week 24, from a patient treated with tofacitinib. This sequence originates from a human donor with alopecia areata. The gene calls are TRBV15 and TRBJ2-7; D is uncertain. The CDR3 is CATSKSSLTYEQYF. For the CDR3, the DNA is TGTGCCACCAGCAAGAGTAGCCTAACCTACGAGCAGTACTTC.